This TCR beta chain was observed in a study of cytomegalovirus exposure and HLA in healthy donors. Trimming took 2 bases from V and 2 from J, leaving 12 bases between them. Germline V gives CDR1 LGHNA, CDR2 YSLEER. This CDR3 has 15 amino acids. A remark on this clone: Antigen specificity is unknown.

It was with 60 Vbeta and 13 Jbeta primers that the PCR ran. Repertoires were generated with immunoSEQ multiplex PCR, while TCRdb's copy carries only in-frame clones and drops some. The repertoire table contains under 95,000 clones. Study-wide results and caveats: Altogether, 150 to 200 TCR beta chains were recorded as cytomegalovirus-associated.

The chain combines TRBV4-3 with TRBJ2-5, with D possibly being TRBD1 (6 bases). The source material was PBMCs. The TCR comes from a man aged 45 to 65 in good health and CMV-seronegative. The CDR3 region is CASSQRGGQQETQYF. CDR3 sequence (DNA): TGCGCCAGCAGCCAACGTGGGGGACAACAAGAGACCCAGTACTTC.